The subject of this entry is one T cell receptor beta chain. These data originate in a study of blood T cell repertoires in COVID-19. On the study more broadly: Spain, Italy and the United States supplied samples that represented acute and convalescent COVID-19. Sources were T cells, B-cell-depleted T cells, or PBMCs; the material itself was cDNA or gDNA.

Study processing details: Researchers report that nucleated cell counts were estimated from reference gene primer amplification. TCRdb's copy holds only in-frame clones and misses some; the assay was immunoSEQ multiplex PCR. The V and J calls and clone size come from that table; D and trimming were worked out from the DNA. In the table there are approximately 210,000 clones, 80% to 85% of which are singletons. CDR3 length: 15 residues. The germline gives CDR1 ENHRY, CDR2 SYGVKD. Losses at the gene ends were 2 bases for V and 8 bases for J; bases not matched to a gene: 4. The chain couples TRBV10-3 to TRBJ2-1, with 12 bases fitting TRBD2. The sample taken for sequencing was peripheral blood. This receptor was obtained from a human donor in a cohort sampled during active COVID-19. Here the CDR3 reads CAISEGTSGRDEQFF. The CDR3 DNA is TGTGCCATCAGTGAGGGGACTAGCGGGCGCGATGAGCAGTTCTTC.